The 11 T cell receptor beta chains presented below share a single source sample, sequenced in a study of T cells and Merkel cell carcinoma outcomes. Sequencing used immunoSEQ multiplex PCR; TCRdb keeps in-frame clones, though not all of them. The sample contains roughly 11,000 clones, over 95% of which appear only once. The sequenced material came from tumor tissue from Merkel cell carcinoma. The receptors stem from a human donor with Merkel cell carcinoma.

This clone occurred once. V gene TRBV5-6 combines with J gene TRBJ1-4, with 11 bases matching TRBD1. Germline lookup yields CDR1 SGHDT and CDR2 YYEEEE. CDR3 length: 15 amino acids. V was clipped by 3 bases and J by 4 bases; unmatched bases: 2. In DNA form, the CDR3 reads TGTGCCAGCAGCTGGGGGACAGGGGGTAATGAAAAACTGTTTTTT. Its protein is CASSWGTGGNEKLFF.

The V and J genes are TRBV29-1 and TRBJ2-1, with D perhaps matching TRBD1 (5 bases). Germline-derived CDR1 and CDR2 are SQVTM and ANQGSEA. The CDR3 is made up of 12 amino acids. Trimming removed 8 bases at V and 0 bases at J, with 8 bases between. In DNA, the CDR3 is TGCAGCTGGGGCAGCTCCTACAATGAGCAGTTCTTC. Translation gives CSWGSSYNEQFF.

The chain employs TRBV29-1 and TRBJ2-5, with no clear D. The CDR3 is 10 amino acids. The ends were cut back, 7 bases at V and 2 bases at J, with 5 bases in the middle. CDR1 is SQVTM and CDR2 is ANQGSEA in the germline V gene. Here the CDR3 reads CSGKQETQYF. Here the CDR3 DNA reads TGCAGCGGCAAACAAGAGACCCAGTACTTC. The whole variable domain, remainder taken from reference TRBV29-1 and TRBJ2-5, is SAVISQKPSRDICQRGTSLTIQCQVDSQVTMMFWYRQQPGQSLTLIATANQGSEATYESGFVIDKFPISRPNLTFSTLTVSNMSPEDSSIYLCSGKQETQYFGPGTRLLVL.

The rearrangement links TRBV23-1 to TRBJ2-5; the match to TRBD1 covers 10 bases. TRBV23-1 is reported as an ORF; its role is uncertain. This CDR3 is 17 amino acids long. After removal of 7 bases from V and 5 bases from J, the junction contained 16 bases not matched to a gene. The CDR3 DNA reads TGCGCCAGCACTCCCAACCTTGGGGACAGGGGAGGGGAGACCCAGTACTTC. It translates to CASTPNLGDRGGETQYF.

The chain uses TRBV4-2 and TRBJ2-5, with TRBD2 matching 8 bases. Germline values: CDR1 LGHNA, CDR2 YNFKEQ. The ends lost 2 bases at V and 5 bases at J; junction bases unmatched: 4. The CDR3 is 14 residues long. As DNA, the CDR3 is TGTGCCAGCAGCCAAACAGCGGGAGACGAGACCCAGTACTTC. This gives the protein CASSQTAGDETQYF.

The chain carries TRBV6-5 and TRBJ1-1; perhaps TRBD1 as D (6 bases). Deletions cut 7 bases from V and 4 bases from J, with 16 bases between. CDR1 and CDR2 from the germline V gene are MNHEY and SVGAGI. CDR3 length equals 14 residues. The CDR3 reads CASTFGGGGTEAFF. CDR3 coding DNA: TGTGCCAGCACTTTTGGGGGAGGGGGCACTGAAGCTTTCTTT.

A note on this clone: Sequence at one end of the junction differs from germline and may be a read error. Additional DNA sequences in this sample encode the identical CDR3. The gene calls are TRBV6-1 and TRBJ2-5; 7 nucleotides agree with TRBD1. The CDR3 totals 13 residues. The germline V gene encodes CDR1 MNHNS and CDR2 SASEGT. The CDR3 reads CASSVYRGETQYF. Here the CDR3 DNA reads TGTGCCAGCAGTGTCTACAGGGGCGAGACCCAATACTTC.

J is TRBJ2-5 and V is TRBV5-1; either TRBD1 or TRBD2 may supply D (5 bases each). Germline V gene lookup returns CDR1 SGHRS and CDR2 YFSETQ. The germline V and J ends were trimmed by 7 bases and 4 bases, with 17 bases remaining between them. The CDR3 is 14 residues long. CDR3 sequence (DNA): TGCGCCAGCCGAGTTTCGGCAGGGAGAGAGACCCAGTACTTC. Translating it yields CASRVSAGRETQYF.

The count of this clone is one. The chain joins TRBV4-3 to TRBJ2-1; D remains ambiguous. V lost 0 bases and J lost 8, with 14 bases in between. Germline V gene lookup returns CDR1 LGHNA and CDR2 YSLEER. This CDR3 has 15 residues. The CDR3 protein is CASSQDRKFGDEQFF. The DNA for the CDR3 is TGCGCCAGCAGCCAAGATAGAAAGTTTGGAGATGAGCAGTTCTTC.

This sequence joins TRBV28 and TRBJ2-7, with 14 bases identical to TRBD2. CDR1 is MDHEN, CDR2 SYDVKM, per germline. The CDR3 consists of 15 residues. The ends lost 5 bases at V and 6 bases at J; junction bases unmatched: 6. The CDR3 DNA reads as TGTGCCAGCAGTACCCGACTAGCGGGAGGGTGCGAGCAGTACTTC. Amino acids: CASSTRLAGGCEQYF.

The gene calls are TRBV5-1 and TRBJ2-7; TRBD1 agrees at 8 bases. CDR1 is SGHRS, CDR2 YFSETQ, per germline. This CDR3 region has 14 residues. Trimming took 3 bases from V and 3 from J; bases not matched to a gene: 5. CDR3 coding DNA: TGCGCCAGCAGCTGGACAGGGAGTGGCTACGAGCAGTACTTC. Its translation: CASSWTGSGYEQYF.